This TCR beta chain appears in the sequencing data of a study of shared clonotypes between healthy human individuals. Study outcomes and limitations: An anticipated effect of sequencing depth on clonotype sharing among donors was recognized. Inspection by rarefaction showed sorted-subset sequencing to be incomplete despite large depth.

Repertoires were generated with immunoSEQ multiplex PCR, while TCRdb's copy carries only in-frame clones and drops some. The data contain 650,000 to 800,000 clones, around 90% of them singletons. Notes on this clone: Its cognate antigen is unknown.

CDR1 and CDR2 from the germline V gene are MNHNY and SVGAGI (reference sequence). The V and J ends lost 7 bases and 2 bases, in that order; junction bases with no gene match: 4. The CDR3 totals 14 residues. Naive-designated CD8 cells lacked CD45RO, were positively enriched for CCR7, and omitted terminally differentiated effector memory CD45RA+ cells. The source is a man aged 30 to 39 in good health. Material for sequencing was naive CD8+ T cells sorted from blood. The chain combines TRBV6-6 with TRBJ2-7; 11 nucleotides match TRBD2. CDR3 sequence: CASTIAGGPYEQYF. The CDR3 nucleotides are TGTGCCAGCACCATAGCGGGAGGGCCCTACGAGCAGTACTTC.